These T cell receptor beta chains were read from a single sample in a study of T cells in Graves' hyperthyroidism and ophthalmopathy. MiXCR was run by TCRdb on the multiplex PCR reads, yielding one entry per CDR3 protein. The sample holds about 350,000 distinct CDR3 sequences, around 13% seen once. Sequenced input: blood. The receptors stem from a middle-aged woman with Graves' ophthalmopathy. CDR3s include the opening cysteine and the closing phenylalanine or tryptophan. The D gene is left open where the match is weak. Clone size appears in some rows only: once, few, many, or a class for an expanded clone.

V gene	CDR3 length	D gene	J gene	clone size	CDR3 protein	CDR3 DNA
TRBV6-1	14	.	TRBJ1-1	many	CASSEVGMNTEAFF	TGTGCCAGCAGTGAAGTAGGGATGAACACTGAAGCTTTCTTT
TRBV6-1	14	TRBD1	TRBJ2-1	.	CASNLGQGYNEQFF	TGTGCCAGCAACCTCGGACAGGGATACAATGAGCAGTTCTTC
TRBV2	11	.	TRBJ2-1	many	CASNEYNEQFF	TGTGCCAGCAATGAATACAATGAGCAGTTCTTC
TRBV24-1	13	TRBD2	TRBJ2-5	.	CAIAPSGRETQYF	TGTGCCATCGCTCCTAGCGGGAGGGAGACCCAGTACTTC
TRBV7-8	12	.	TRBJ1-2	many	CASSFNSDGYTF	TGTGCCAGCAGCTTTAACAGCGATGGCTACACCTTC
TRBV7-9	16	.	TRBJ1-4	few	CASSLEVQSTNEKLFF	TGTGCCAGCAGCTTAGAAGTCCAATCAACTAATGAAAAACTGTTTTTT
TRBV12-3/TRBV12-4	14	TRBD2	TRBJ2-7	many	CASSLLAGAGEQYF	TGTGCCAGCAGTCTCCTAGCGGGGGCGGGTGAGCAGTACTTC
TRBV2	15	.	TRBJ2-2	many	CASSEYGANTGELFF	TGTGCCAGCAGTGAATACGGGGCGAACACCGGGGAGCTGTTTTTT
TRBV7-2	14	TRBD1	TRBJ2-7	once	CASRSGTGAGEQYF	TGTGCCAGCAGGTCCGGGACAGGGGCTGGCGAGCAGTACTTC
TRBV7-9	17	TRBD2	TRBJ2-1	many	CASSSPGLAGGRGEQFF	TGTGCCAGCAGCTCCCCGGGACTAGCGGGGGGGCGGGGTGAGCAGTTCTTC
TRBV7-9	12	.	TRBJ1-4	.	CASSRSGEKLFF	TGTGCCAGCTCGAGATCGGGTGAAAAACTGTTTTTT
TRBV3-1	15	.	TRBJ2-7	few	CASSQEGTGMREQYF	TGTGCCAGCAGCCAAGAAGGGACTGGGATGAGAGAGCAGTACTTC
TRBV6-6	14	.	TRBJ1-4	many	CASSYSQGVEKLFF	TGTGCCAGCAGTTACTCCCAAGGGGTTGAAAAACTGTTTTTT
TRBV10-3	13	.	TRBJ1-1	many	CAISESEGVGAFF	TGTGCCATCAGTGAGTCTGAGGGGGTTGGAGCTTTCTTT
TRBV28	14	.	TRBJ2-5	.	CASSERSGVETQYF	TGTGCCAGCAGTGAAAGGTCAGGGGTAGAGACCCAGTACTTC
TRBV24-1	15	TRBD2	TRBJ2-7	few	CATSDSTSGVYEQYF	TGTGCCACCAGTGATTCGACCAGCGGGGTCTACGAGCAGTACTTC
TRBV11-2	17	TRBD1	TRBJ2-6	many	CASSHGQGASGANVLTF	TGTGCCAGCAGTCATGGACAGGGGGCTTCTGGGGCCAACGTCCTGACTTTC
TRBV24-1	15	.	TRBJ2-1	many	CATSDFRVALNEQFF	TGTGCCACCAGTGATTTTCGGGTAGCCCTCAATGAGCAGTTCTTC
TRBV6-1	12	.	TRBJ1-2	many	CASSPANYGYTF	TGTGCCAGCAGTCCCGCTAACTATGGCTACACCTTC
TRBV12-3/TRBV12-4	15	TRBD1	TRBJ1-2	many	CASSLRGQSDYGYTF	TGTGCCAGCAGCCTAAGGGGACAGTCCGACTATGGCTACACCTTC
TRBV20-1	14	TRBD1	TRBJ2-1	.	CSALGQVIINEQFF	TGCAGTGCTCTAGGACAGGTTATTATAAATGAGCAGTTCTTC
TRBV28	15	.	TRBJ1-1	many	CASSLGRIQGTEAFF	TGTGCCAGCAGTTTGGGCCGTATTCAGGGCACTGAAGCTTTCTTT
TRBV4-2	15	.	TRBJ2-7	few	CASSQALGEEYEQYF	TGTGCCAGCAGCCAAGCTTTGGGGGAGGAATACGAGCAGTACTTC
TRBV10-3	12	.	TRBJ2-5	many	CAISESGETQYF	TGTGCCATCAGTGAGTCGGGGGAGACCCAGTACTTC